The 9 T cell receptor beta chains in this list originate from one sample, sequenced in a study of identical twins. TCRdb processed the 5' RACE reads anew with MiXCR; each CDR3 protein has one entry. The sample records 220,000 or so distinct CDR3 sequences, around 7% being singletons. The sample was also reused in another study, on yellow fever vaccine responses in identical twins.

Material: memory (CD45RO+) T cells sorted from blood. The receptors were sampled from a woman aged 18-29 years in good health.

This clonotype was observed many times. This CDR3 is CSASDPGTGSYEQYF. CDR3 nucleotides: TGCAGTGCTTCAGATCCCGGGACTGGCTCCTACGAGCAGTACTTC. The chain is built from TRBV20-1 and TRBJ2-7; TRBD2 is a possible D gene (6 bases). This CDR3 is 15 amino acids long. Trimming took off 5 bases at V and 0 bases at J, with 17 bases between the two ends. The germline CDR1 and CDR2 sequences are DFQATT and SNEGSKA (reference sequence).

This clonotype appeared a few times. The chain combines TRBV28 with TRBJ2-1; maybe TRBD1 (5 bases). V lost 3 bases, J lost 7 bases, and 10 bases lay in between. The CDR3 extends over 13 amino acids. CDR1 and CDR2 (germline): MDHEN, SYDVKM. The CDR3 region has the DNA TGTGCCAGCAGTTTTATTAACAGGAATGAGCAGTTCTTC. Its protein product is CASSFINRNEQFF.

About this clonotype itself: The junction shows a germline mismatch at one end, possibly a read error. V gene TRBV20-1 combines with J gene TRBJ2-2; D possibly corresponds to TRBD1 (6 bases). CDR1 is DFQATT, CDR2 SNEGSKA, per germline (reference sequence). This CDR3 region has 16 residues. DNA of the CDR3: TGCTGTGCTCCGAGGTTGGACAGTTCGAACACCGGGGAGCTGTTTTTT. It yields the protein CCAPRLDSSNTGELFF.

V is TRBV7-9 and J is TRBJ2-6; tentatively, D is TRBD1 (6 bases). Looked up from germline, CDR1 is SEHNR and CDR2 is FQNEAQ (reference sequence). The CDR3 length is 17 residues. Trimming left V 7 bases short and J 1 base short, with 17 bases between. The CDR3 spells CASTQDRVVSGANVLTF. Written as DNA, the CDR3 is TGTGCCAGCACACAGGACAGAGTTGTTTCTGGGGCCAACGTCCTGACTTTC.

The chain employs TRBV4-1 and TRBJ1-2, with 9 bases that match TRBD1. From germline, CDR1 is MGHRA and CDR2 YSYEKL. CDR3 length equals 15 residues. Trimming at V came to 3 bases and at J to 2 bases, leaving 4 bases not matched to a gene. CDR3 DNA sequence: TGCGCCAGCAGCCAGCCCGGACAGGGGAACTATGGCTACACCTTC. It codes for CASSQPGQGNYGYTF.

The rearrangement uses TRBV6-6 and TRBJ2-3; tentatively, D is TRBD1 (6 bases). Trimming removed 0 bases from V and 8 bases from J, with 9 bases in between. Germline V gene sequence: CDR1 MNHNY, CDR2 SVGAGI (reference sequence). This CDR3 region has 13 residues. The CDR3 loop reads CASSYSQGGTQYF. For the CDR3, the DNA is TGTGCCAGCAGTTACTCCCAAGGGGGTACGCAGTATTTT.

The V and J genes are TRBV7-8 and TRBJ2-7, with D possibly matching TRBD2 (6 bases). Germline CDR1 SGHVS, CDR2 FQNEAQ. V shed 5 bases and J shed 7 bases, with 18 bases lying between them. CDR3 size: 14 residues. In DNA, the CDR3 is TGTGCCAGCAGCCGGGGGTCAGCGCAGTGGGAGCAGTACTTC. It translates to CASSRGSAQWEQYF.

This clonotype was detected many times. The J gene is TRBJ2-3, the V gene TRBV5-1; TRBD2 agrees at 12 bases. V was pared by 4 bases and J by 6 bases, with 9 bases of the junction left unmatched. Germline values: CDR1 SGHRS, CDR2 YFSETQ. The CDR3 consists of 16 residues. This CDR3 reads CASSPRTSGNSDTQYF. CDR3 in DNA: TGCGCCAGCAGCCCCAGGACTAGCGGGAACTCGGATACGCAGTATTTT.

CDR3 region: CASSLTRDSPLHF. The CDR3 nucleotides are TGCGCCAGCAGCTTGACCAGGGATTCACCCCTCCACTTT. V usage is TRBV5-1 and J usage is TRBJ1-6; a possible D gene is TRBD1 (5 bases). From germline, CDR1 is SGHRS and CDR2 YFSETQ. With 1 base removed from V and 8 bases from J, the gap between germline ends came to 7 bases. The CDR3 has 13 amino acids.